The present T cell receptor (beta chain) was sequenced within a study of cytomegalovirus exposure and HLA in healthy donors (dated by TCRdb to 2016 to 2017). Study-wide context: In an earlier analysis of about 560 of the donors, 250 to 350 Gb of sequence data and 120 million or so unique TCR beta sequences from about 179 million T cells were reported. An early release covering roughly 600 HLA-typed donors comprised approximately 290 gigabases of sequencing data and around 86 million unique TCR sequences. Of the 398 genotyped donors, roughly 80% fell in the genetic ancestry cluster associated with self-reported Caucasian donors. The aim of the study was to test whether cataloging public T cell receptors could identify signatures of past pathogen exposure. The study used immunosequencing to profile the T cell repertoires of more than 650 subjects and linked those repertoires to cytomegalovirus serostatus. Besides the first cohort of approximately 710 subjects, a separate validation cohort made up of some 110 different subjects was used. To predict cytomegalovirus infection status, the study brought together high-throughput TCR immunosequencing, statistical association of individual TCRs with disease status, and machine learning. A later analysis re-analyzed previously published TCR beta repertoires from about 600 donors and added high-resolution HLA genotyping to study TCR occurrence patterns. Rather than using new phenotypic data, the later analysis identified candidate immune exposures from TCR beta sequences and from how often those sequences occurred across donors. In an earlier analysis of over 550 of the donors, high-throughput TCR beta sequencing was used to judge whether each TCR beta V gene segment behaved as functional or pseudogenic. Donor age, sex, ethnicity and CMV serostatus were compiled together with the repertoire data. Genome-wide SNP genotypes for about three fifths of the roughly 700 donors were used in a later genetic analysis, which treated that subset as a discovery cohort. Every repertoire in the discovery cohort had been generated on one and the same sequencing platform. HLA typing covered class I and class II loci at four-digit resolution. The number of typed donors differed by locus: about 629-640 for A, B, C, DRB1 and DQB1; approximately 520 for DQA1; some 590 for DPA1; and about 450 for DPB1. Roughly 5 DR-DQ haplotypes were treated as single units for association and clustering because of strong linkage in the cohort. Among 300 to 500 genotyped donors of the cohort, an average of roughly 230,000 unique TCR beta nucleotide sequences was sequenced per donor, of which approximately 18% were non-productive.

Remarks on this clone: Its antigen is not yet known. The sample holds no much larger clone one base away, and base qualities are not on file.

Trimming removed 3 bases from V and 1 base from J; the gene matches leave 10 bases unexplained. Looking up the germline V gene yields CDR1 SGHDN and CDR2 FVKESK. CDR3 length: 18 amino acids, cysteine to phenylalanine. This entry keeps only the CDR3 DNA: 54 bases, framed from base 1. Points the paper makes about the study in general: Linkage disequilibrium might explain the correlated functional status among segregating V segments, but an unknown experimental factor could not be excluded. CMV serostatus was the only immune exposure information available for the cohort. Cytomegalovirus status was reported to be diagnosed by the classifier with high specificity and sensitivity in both the original and validation cohorts. Specific HLA alleles were associated with roughly 17,000 TCR beta sequences at a false discovery rate of 0.05 in a later analysis. Most TCR sequences were observed very rarely across donors, whereas some public TCRs were present in many individuals. In a later analysis, HLA-associated TCR beta chains were found to be more clonally expanded and to have lower generation probabilities than equally common non-associated chains. In the study, 164 TCR beta chains were listed as associated with cytomegalovirus. A later analysis reported that several top co-occurrence clusters appeared linked to parvovirus B19, influenza, CMV and Epstein-Barr virus. Seventeen rarely observed V segments, including chromosome 9 orphons, were excluded from the earlier analysis of some 590 of the donors because counts were too low. A cluster of highly shared sequence variants was judged likely to be a technical artifact of the sequencing pipeline. Because HLA typing was missing for some donors at each locus, association tests included only the typed subset. Three of the identified cytomegalovirus-associated TCR beta chains were confirmed in vitro to be specific for cytomegalovirus antigens. Sequencing depth was assumed to be roughly uniform across donors in the presence/absence analyses, though that assumption may not hold. A later analysis found that most CMV-associated TCR beta chains appeared HLA-restricted, with HLA associations seemingly driven largely by CMV exposure. A further reported finding was that TCR beta sequences accurately predicted the HLA-A and HLA-B alleles for most subjects in the first cohort. Only TCR beta chains were sequenced in this cohort, and the absence of alpha or paired-chain data limited detectable features. Compared with the approximately 600-donor mean, donors in an Asian-associated ancestry cluster had fewer N-insertions in productive TCRs, according to a later genetic analysis. Because the 87-base-pair reads could not distinguish some IMGT-functional V segments, including TRBV6-2 and TRBV6-3, those segments were excluded. Broadly in line with IMGT annotations, most TCR beta V segments showed up in productive rearrangements about 87% or about 30% of the time in an earlier analysis of several hundred of the donors. In a later analysis, TCR association rates were found to vary across HLA loci, with the most associated TCRs seen for DRB1 alleles and the fewest for HLA-C alleles. When HLA alleles, especially DR and DQ, strongly co-occurred, TCR associations were difficult to assign to individual alleles. An association between a missense DCLRE1C variant and V-gene and J-gene trimming of TCR beta chains was found in a later genetic analysis and replicated in an independent cohort. The authors suggested that the approach could potentially be generalized to other disease states and immunological phenotypes.

Library creation used the immunoSEQ multiplex PCR assay. For the multiplex PCR, a mixture combining 60 forward primers for TCR Vbeta segments and 13 reverse primers for TCR Jbeta segments was used. The CDR3 region of rearranged TCR beta genes was amplified from genomic DNA with a multiplex PCR assay. Amplified TCR beta libraries were sequenced as 87-base-pair reads on the Illumina HiSeq System. Processing in the source paper ran as follows. A later analysis tallied around 82 million unique TCR beta chains across the 650 to 750 repertoires, and some 12 million of those chains were shared by two or more donors. Raw reads were error-corrected and collapsed into unique sequences with a nearest-neighbor algorithm that merged closely related sequences to remove PCR and sequencing errors. CDR3 sequences were aligned to IMGT reference sequences to assign V, D and J gene segments. For a sequence to be retained, at least a six-nucleotide match to both a V gene segment and a J gene segment was required. Rearrangements were classified as productive when the CDR3 lacked stop codons and remained in frame with V and J, and all other rearrangements were classified as non-productive. Following IMGT convention, CDR3 was defined as the stretch from the second conserved V-encoded cysteine up to the conserved J-encoded phenylalanine. The earlier analysis of about 620 of the donors excluded sequences that lacked an unambiguous match to a single V gene segment. In an earlier analysis of a few hundred of the donors, a V segment was called functional when productive rearrangements were above 56.7%, and segregating when the standard deviation between donors exceeded 5%. A statistical classification framework was built to diagnose cytomegalovirus status from the catalog of TCR beta chain sequences. A later analysis assigned V and J genes by comparing TCR nucleotide sequences with IMGT/GENE-DB human TR gene sequences. In a later analysis, CDR3 sequences and most-parsimonious VDJ recombination scenarios were assigned using the TCRdist pipeline. A later analysis defined each TCR beta chain by its CDR3 amino acid sequence plus V-gene family, and excluded reads lacking a unique V-gene family. A later analysis removed several hundred highly shared, low-generation-probability nucleotide sequences to deal with suspected cross-contamination and a sequencing artifact. In a later analysis, a clonal expansion index for each public chain was calculated from normalized within-repertoire ranks of inferred template counts. In a later analysis, generation probabilities were computed using a VDJ recombination model fitted to out-of-frame rearrangements, and the results were checked against IGoR. In a later analysis, TCR-TCR, TCR-HLA and TCR-CMV co-occurrence was scored with hypergeometric tests, and a repertoire-size bias correction was applied to TCR pairs. False discovery rates were estimated in a later analysis by permuting HLA or CMV assignments 20 times. In a later analysis, co-occurring TCRs were grouped using DBSCAN, and TCRdist sequence similarity was added for clustering within HLA-allele-positive subsets. Co-occurrence clustering excluded repertoires with fewer than 30,000 or more than 120,000 public chains, plus five with anomalous nucleotide sharing. TCRdb provides this immuneACCESS table in a form limited to in-frame rearrangements. Some clones are lacking; in checked studies, under half of them reflect an unresolved V gene, and why the rest are absent is not known. V and J calls and clone size are those listed in that table; D and trimming were worked out from the DNA. In this sample the table shows 150,000 to 200,000 clones, roughly a tenth of which occur a single time. 1% to 1.5% of the sample rests with the top ten.

The cohort comprised some 680 healthy bone marrow donors. At the time of sampling, all cohort members were nominally healthy, though unrecorded immune exposures were likely present. The donor tested CMV seropositive, placing the donor among the roughly 300 seropositive members of the cohort. Each donor provided a peripheral blood sample, and peripheral blood mononuclear cells were used for TCR beta sequencing. The Qiagen DNeasy Blood Extraction Kit was used to extract genomic DNA from the blood cell samples. The sequence was obtained from a woman aged 30 to 39 in good health and CMV-seropositive. The sequenced material came from PBMCs. The chain links TRBV14 with TRBJ1-4, and TRBD1 matches 8 of the central bases. Read as DNA, the sequence is TGTGCCAGCAGCCACATCCAGGGGGCGGCGGAAACTAATGAAAAACTGTTTTTT. Translated, it gives CASSHIQGAAETNEKLFF.